What follows are 25 T cell receptor beta chains derived from one specimen sequenced in a study of control samples from healthy donors and cancer patients. Generated by immunoSEQ multiplex PCR, the TCRdb table keeps only in-frame clones and is missing some. This repertoire shows 100,000 to 150,000 clones, more than 85% found once; its top ten account for approximately 8.6%. The sequencing sample was made of blood. Receptors originate from a man between 18 and 35 years old in good health.

This chain connects TRBV25-1 to TRBJ1-1; no clear D gene. The germline V and J ends were trimmed by 5 bases and 10 bases, with 29 bases remaining between them. Germline V gene lookup returns CDR1 MGHDK and CDR2 SYGVNS. The CDR3 length is 17 residues. The chain's CDR3 is CASSSWSVSKGLRGAFF. The CDR3 DNA is TGTGCCAGCAGTTCCTGGAGCGTCTCGAAGGGCTTAAGAGGAGCTTTCTTT.

V gene TRBV6-1 combines with J gene TRBJ1-5; D remains ambiguous. In germline, CDR1 is MNHNS, CDR2 SASEGT. The V gene lost 1 base and the J gene lost 10 bases, with 14 bases spanning the gap. The CDR3 extends over 14 amino acids. CDR3 sequence (DNA): TGTGCCAGCAGTGAAGGTCGGGGATCAGGCCCCCAGCATTTT. This sequence encodes CASSEGRGSGPQHF.

The chain carries TRBV11-2 and TRBJ1-2; TRBD1 might be the D (6 bases). Germline V gene data show CDR1 as SGHAT and CDR2 as FQNNGV. This CDR3 spans 14 amino acids. V was pared by 5 bases and J by 5 bases, with 15 bases between. The CDR3 region has the DNA TGTGCCAGCAGCCCAGGGGCCGGACCGTATGGCTACACCTTC. This translates into CASSPGAGPYGYTF.

The rearrangement uses TRBV7-9 and TRBJ1-2; a weak D match, TRBD1 (5 bases). The V end lost 4 bases, the J end lost 3 bases, and 12 bases lay between the germline ends. The CDR3 consists of 14 residues. Germline CDR1 SEHNR, CDR2 FQNEAQ (reference sequence). The CDR3 DNA reads TGTGCCAGCAGCTCCCTGGGGGGGGACTATGGCTACACCTTC. It is translated as CASSSLGGDYGYTF.

The chain employs TRBV29-1 and TRBJ1-1; unclear D gene. The V gene's germline CDR1 is SQVTM and CDR2 ANQGSEA. This CDR3 spans 11 amino acids. Trimming took off 4 bases at V and 3 bases at J, with 6 bases between the two ends. The CDR3 loop is CSVGVYTEAFF. The CDR3 nucleotides read TGCAGCGTTGGCGTTTACACTGAAGCTTTCTTT.

The chain employs TRBV9 and TRBJ2-1; 13 nucleotides line up with TRBD2. Per the germline V gene, CDR1 is SGDLS and CDR2 is YYNGEE. J lost 0 bases, V lost 2 bases, and 11 bases had no gene match. This CDR3 has 20 residues. The CDR3 nucleotides are TGTGCCAGCAGCGTTCCCGGACTAGCGGGGGTCCTAAGCTCCTACAATGAGCAGTTCTTC. This gives the protein CASSVPGLAGVLSSYNEQFF. Full variable domain (outside the CDR3, taken from reference TRBV9 and TRBJ2-1): DSGVTQTPKHLITATGQRVTLRCSPRSGDLSVYWYQQSLDQGLQFLIQYYNGEERAKGNILERFSAQQFPDLHSELNLSSLELGDSALYFCASSVPGLAGVLSSYNEQFFGPGTRLTVL.

V is TRBV19 and J is TRBJ2-2; D not resolved. V was pared by 5 bases and J by 1 base, with 8 bases between. There are 14 residues in the CDR3. Per germline, CDR1 LNHDA and CDR2 SQIVND (reference sequence). CDR3 sequence reads: CASSAARNTGELFF. CDR3 coding DNA: TGTGCCAGTAGTGCAGCCCGGAACACCGGGGAGCTGTTTTTT.

Comments on this clone: Compared with germline, one end of the junction differs, possibly owing to a read error. The chain joins TRBV3-1 (or the pseudogene TRBV3-2) to TRBJ1-2; no definite D call. Per the germline V gene, CDR1 is LGHDT and CDR2 is YNNKEL (reference sequence). This CDR3 contains 13 residues. The DNA of the CDR3 is TGTGCCAGCAGCCACGGTCCTGTGGGTTCGGAATACTTC. It yields the protein CASSHGPVGSEYF.

This chain joins TRBV19 and TRBJ1-1, with 8 bases aligning to TRBD1. The trim removed 6 bases at V and 3 bases at J, leaving 12 bases unmatched. Germline V CDR1 and CDR2: LNHDA, SQIVND (reference sequence). CDR3 length: 16 amino acids. The CDR3 DNA sequence: TGTGCCAGTAGCCTACTTGACAGGGGCCTGTACACTGAAGCTTTCTTT. It encodes CASSLLDRGLYTEAFF.

The rearrangement joins TRBV5-4 to TRBJ2-6; the match to TRBD1 covers 11 bases. The CDR3 extends over 15 amino acids. V trimming: 7 bases; J trimming: 1 base; junction bases outside the gene matches: 1. The germline V gene encodes CDR1 SGHNT and CDR2 YYREEE (reference sequence). DNA for the CDR3: TGTGCCAGCCGGGACAGGGGGTCTGGGGCCAACGTCCTGACTTTC. This codes for CASRDRGSGANVLTF.

This chain uses TRBV7-2 with TRBJ1-2, with 8 positions matching TRBD1. Trimming at V came to 0 bases and at J to 4 bases, leaving 4 bases not matched to a gene. The CDR3 covers 15 residues. CDR1 and CDR2 from the germline V gene are SGHTA and FQGNSA. The CDR3, as DNA: TGTGCCAGCAGCTTAGCAGCAGGGGGCCCCTATGGCTACACCTTC. It specifies CASSLAAGGPYGYTF.

The V gene is TRBV5-1, the J gene TRBJ2-5; D gene unclear. The germline gives CDR1 SGHRS, CDR2 YFSETQ. The CDR3 loop spans 15 amino acids. Deletions cut 5 bases from V and 5 bases from J, with 19 bases between. CDR3 protein: CASSSPCRACETQYF. The CDR3 DNA is TGCGCCAGCAGTTCTCCATGTCGGGCTTGCGAGACCCAGTACTTC.

This clone was seen a single time. This chain links TRBV7-3 with TRBJ1-2; 9 positions agree with TRBD1. The CDR3 contains 13 residues. Per germline, CDR1 SGHTA and CDR2 FQGTGA. The ends lost 5 bases at V and 8 bases at J; junction bases unmatched: 6. CDR3 DNA: TGTGCCAGCAGCCCCCGGACAGGGGAGGGCTACACCTTC. It is translated as CASSPRTGEGYTF.

The V and J genes are TRBV30 and TRBJ2-5, with no clear D. The CDR3 totals 12 residues. V lost 4 bases and J lost 3, with 9 bases in between. Germline V lookup: CDR1 GTSNPN, CDR2 SVGIG (reference sequence). This CDR3 is CAWKGQEETQYF. Here the CDR3 DNA reads TGTGCCTGGAAAGGGCAGGAAGAGACCCAGTACTTC.

V gene TRBV7-9 combines with J gene TRBJ1-2; D gene unclear. Per germline, CDR1 SEHNR and CDR2 FQNEAQ (reference sequence). V was pared by 5 bases and J by 0 bases, with 22 bases between. This CDR3 spans 18 amino acids. This chain's CDR3 is CASSPTEWWTRPNYGYTF. In DNA form, the CDR3 reads TGTGCCAGCAGCCCCACTGAATGGTGGACGAGACCTAACTATGGCTACACCTTC.

This clone was seen more than once but under ten times. The chain has TRBV6-4 and TRBJ2-3; 10 bases agree with TRBD2. The J segment lost 6 bases and the V segment lost 3 bases, leaving 9 bases of the junction unmatched. Germline CDR1 MRHNA, CDR2 SNTAGT. CDR3 length: 16 residues. The CDR3 DNA reads as TGTGCCAGCAGTGATGCGAGCGGGGGGGCCCCCGATACGCAGTATTTT. It is translated as CASSDASGGAPDTQYF.

This clone is a singleton in its sample. The chain has TRBV5-1 and TRBJ2-2; 12 nucleotides agree with TRBD2. The CDR3 sequence is 22 residues long. Germline CDR1 reads SGHRS; CDR2 reads YFSETQ. The J segment lost 0 bases and the V segment lost 4 bases, leaving 19 bases of the junction unmatched. The DNA for the CDR3 is TGCGCCAGCAGCGTCCGGGACAGGTTTCCCGGGACTAGCGGGCCGAACACCGGGGAGCTGTTTTTT. This gives the protein CASSVRDRFPGTSGPNTGELFF. The full variable domain, with the rest looked up from reference TRBV5-1 and TRBJ2-2, is KAGVTQTPRYLIKTRGQQVTLSCSPISGHRSVSWYQQTPGQGLQFLFEYFSETQRNKGNFPGRFSGRQFSNSRSEMNVSTLELGDSALYLCASSVRDRFPGTSGPNTGELFFGEGSRLTVL.

The chain carries TRBV29-1 and TRBJ1-2; unclear D gene. V shed 4 bases and J shed 8 bases, with 11 bases lying between them. Germline lookup yields CDR1 SQVTM and CDR2 ANQGSEA. There are 11 residues in the CDR3. DNA for the CDR3: TGCAGCGTTGTCCCGGCGACGGGCTACACCTTC. It is translated as CSVVPATGYTF. Filled out from reference TRBV29-1 and TRBJ1-2, the complete variable domain reads SAVISQKPSRDICQRGTSLTIQCQVDSQVTMMFWYRQQPGQSLTLIATANQGSEATYESGFVIDKFPISRPNLTFSTLTVSNMSPEDSSIYLCSVVPATGYTFGSGTRLTVV.

The rearrangement uses TRBV29-1 and TRBJ2-7; TRBD1 might be the D (5 bases). Germline assignment: CDR1 SQVTM and CDR2 ANQGSEA. CDR3 size: 12 residues. V shed 4 bases and J shed 0 bases, with 7 bases lying between them. CDR3 loop: CSVVTGSYEQYF. The CDR3 DNA follows: TGCAGCGTTGTAACAGGCTCCTACGAGCAGTACTTC.

The genes are TRBV9 and TRBJ2-2; a weak D match, TRBD1 (5 bases). The CDR3 runs 15 residues. The germline gives CDR1 SGDLS, CDR2 YYNGEE. V dropped 4 bases and J dropped 4 bases, with 14 bases sitting between them. The CDR3 region has the DNA TGTGCCAGCAGCACAAAGGGTGGGGCCACCGGGGAGCTGTTTTTT. It codes for CASSTKGGATGELFF.

The rearrangement joins TRBV15 to TRBJ1-5, with a tentative D call TRBD1 (6 bases). From germline, CDR1 is LNHNV and CDR2 YYDKDF (reference sequence). This CDR3 region has 13 residues. V lost 8 bases and J lost 8, with 16 bases in between. CDR3: CATRGAGHEPQHF. The DNA for the CDR3 is TGTGCCACCCGGGGAGCGGGACACGAGCCCCAGCATTTT.

V gene TRBV5-1 combines with J gene TRBJ2-1; 8 bases map to TRBD2. Per germline, CDR1 SGHRS and CDR2 YFSETQ. The CDR3 contains 20 residues. V shed 4 bases, J shed 1 base, and the junction held 19 bases outside the gene matches. This CDR3 reads CASSGAGRGVTLQSYNEQFF. The CDR3 nucleotides are TGCGCCAGCAGCGGCGCTGGGCGGGGGGTCACTCTACAGTCCTACAATGAGCAGTTCTTC.

The chain recombines TRBV3-1 (or the pseudogene TRBV3-2) with TRBJ2-3; possibly TRBD1 or TRBD2 for D (5 bases each). Trimming took 3 bases from V and 0 from J, leaving 10 bases between them. This CDR3 contains 15 residues. The germline V gene has CDR1 LGHDT and CDR2 YNNKEL (reference sequence). The CDR3: CASSQGVGSTDTQYF. For the CDR3, the DNA is TGTGCCAGCAGCCAGGGGGTGGGTAGCACAGATACGCAGTATTTT.

This chain joins TRBV4-2 and TRBJ1-3; D is perhaps TRBD1 (5 bases). The V end was cut by 0 bases, the J end by 4 bases, with 13 bases between. CDR1 LGHNA and CDR2 YNFKEQ come from the germline V gene. The CDR3 consists of 16 residues. CDR3 in DNA: TGTGCCAGCAGCCAAGATCCAGGGCCCCGGGGAAACACCATATATTTT. It encodes CASSQDPGPRGNTIYF.

The rearrangement joins TRBV5-4 to TRBJ2-7, with D maybe TRBD2 (6 bases). The germline CDR1 and CDR2 sequences are SGHNT and YYREEE (reference sequence). This CDR3 comprises 14 residues. V was trimmed by 4 bases and J by 7 bases, leaving 18 bases between them. The DNA of the CDR3 is TGTGCCAGCAGCCCGCGGAGGGAAATGGGGGAGCAGTACTTC. It is translated as CASSPRREMGEQYF.